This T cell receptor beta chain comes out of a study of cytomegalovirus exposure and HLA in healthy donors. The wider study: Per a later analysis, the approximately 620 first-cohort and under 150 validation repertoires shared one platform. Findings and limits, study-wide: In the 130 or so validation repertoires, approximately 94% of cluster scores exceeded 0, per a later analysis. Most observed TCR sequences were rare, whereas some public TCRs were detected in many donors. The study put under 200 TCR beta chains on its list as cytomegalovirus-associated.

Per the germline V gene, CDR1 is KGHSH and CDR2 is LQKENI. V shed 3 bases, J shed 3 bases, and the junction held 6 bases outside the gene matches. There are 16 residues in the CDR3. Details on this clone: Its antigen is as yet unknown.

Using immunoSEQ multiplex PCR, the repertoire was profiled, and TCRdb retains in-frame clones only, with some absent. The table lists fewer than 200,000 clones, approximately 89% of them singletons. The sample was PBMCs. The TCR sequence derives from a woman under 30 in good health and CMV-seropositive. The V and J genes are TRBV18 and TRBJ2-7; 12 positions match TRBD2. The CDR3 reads CASSPALAGGRYEQYF. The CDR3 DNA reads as TGTGCCAGCTCACCGGCACTAGCGGGAGGCCGCTACGAGCAGTACTTC. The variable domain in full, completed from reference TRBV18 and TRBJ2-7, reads NAGVMQNPRHLVRRRGQEARLRCSPMKGHSHVYWYRQLPEEGLKFMVYLQKENIIDESGMPKERFSAEFPKEGPSILRIQQVVRGDSAAYFCASSPALAGGRYEQYFGPGTRLTVT.